The 25 T cell receptor beta chains presented below share a single source sample, sequenced in a study of Graves' ophthalmopathy and Graves' hyperthyroidism (dated by TCRdb to about 2018). TCRdb names Illumina HiSeq 2000 as the instrument used. For repertoire sequencing, TCR beta CDR3 regions were amplified from RNA transcripts. HTBI primers and the Qiagen OneStep RT-PCR kit were used in a first-round RT-PCR, which was followed by a second-round multiplex PCR, size selection and purification. Using fastp trimming at Q25 and MiXCR clonotype assembly, TCRdb reanalyzed the public sequencing data and kept in-frame beta chains. Records with the same CDR3 protein are collapsed into one entry carrying the most frequent genes and DNA. The sample table holds roughly 410,000 distinct CDR3 sequences, of which 15% were seen once. The ten biggest clones cover 5.5% to 7% of the sample. The sample taken for sequencing was peripheral blood. These receptors came from a woman under 30 with stable Graves' hyperthyroidism. Donor details come from another sample of the same person, matched by shared clones.

The gene calls are TRBV7-9 and TRBJ1-2; D might be TRBD1 (6 bases). Germline values: CDR1 SEHNR, CDR2 FQNEAQ (reference sequence). There are 15 residues in the CDR3. V gave up 5 bases and J gave up 3 bases, with 16 bases separating them. The chain's CDR3 is CASSPRAQGYYGYTF. CDR3 coding DNA: TGTGCCAGCAGCCCAAGGGCACAGGGTTACTATGGCTACACCTTC.

This clonotype was counted ten times or more. V is TRBV6-2 or TRBV6-3 and J is TRBJ2-7; 9 bases match TRBD1. V dropped 6 bases and J dropped 3; count of bases not matched to a gene: 9. The CDR3 is 15 residues long. Germline V gene sequence: CDR1 MNHEY, CDR2 SVGEGT. The CDR3 sequence is CASSPRTGAHYEQYF. For the CDR3, the DNA is TGTGCCAGCAGCCCTCGGACAGGGGCCCACTACGAGCAGTACTTC.

This clonotype was counted many times. This chain links TRBV5-5 with TRBJ2-7; D tentatively fits TRBD1 or TRBD2 (6 bases each). The ends were cut back, 6 bases at V and 7 bases at J, with 23 bases in the middle. The V gene's germline CDR1 is SGHKS and CDR2 YYEKEE (reference sequence). The CDR3 is 15 residues long. CDR3 sequence (DNA): TGTGCCAGCATTACCCTGGGGGGCGGTTCGGAAGAGCAGTACTTC. It translates to CASITLGGGSEEQYF.

This clonotype was seen ten or more times. V gene TRBV11-2 combines with J gene TRBJ1-6, with a tentative D call TRBD1 (5 bases). The V and J ends lost 2 bases and 7 bases respectively, with 9 bases between them. This CDR3 contains 14 residues. Per germline, CDR1 SGHAT and CDR2 FQNNGV. The CDR3 DNA reads as TGTGCCAGCAGCTTACAGGGACGGAATTCACCCCTCCACTTT. As protein: CASSLQGRNSPLHF.

The rearrangement joins TRBV20-1 to TRBJ1-2; D is unclear. This CDR3 is built from 12 residues. Germline CDR1 and CDR2: DFQATT and SNEGSKA (reference sequence). Trimming cost V 0 bases and J 8 bases, with 10 bases left between them. CDR3 sequence: CSARDIGYGYTF. CDR3 DNA sequence: TGCAGTGCTAGAGATATAGGTTACGGCTACACCTTC.

The J gene is TRBJ1-6, the V gene TRBV7-6; the D is unclear. CDR1 is SGHVS and CDR2 is FNYEAQ in the germline V gene. The CDR3 length is 12 residues. Trimming left V 5 bases short and J 9 bases short, with 8 bases between. CDR3 in DNA: TGTGCCAGCAGCGGGCCACGTTCACCCCTCCACTTT. Protein: CASSGPRSPLHF.

This clonotype was observed many times. V usage is TRBV28 and J usage is TRBJ2-7; D unresolved. V gave up 5 bases and J gave up 0 bases, with 8 bases separating them. The CDR3 extends over 13 amino acids. Germline lookup yields CDR1 MDHEN and CDR2 SYDVKM. The DNA for the CDR3 is TGTGCCAGCAGTCCCAGTGCCTCCTACGAGCAGTACTTC. Translated, it gives CASSPSASYEQYF.

This clonotype appeared once. The chain links TRBV6-2 or TRBV6-3 to TRBJ2-7; D is possibly TRBD1 or TRBD2 (5 bases each). This CDR3 has 16 amino acids. Germline V gives CDR1 MNHEY, CDR2 SVGEGT. V lost 5 bases to trimming and J lost 5 bases, with 22 bases between them. In DNA, the CDR3 is TGTGCCAGCAGTGGGACGGGCGCTAGTAGGCCCCACGAGCAGTACTTC. Translating it yields CASSGTGASRPHEQYF.

This clonotype has at least ten counts. The CDR3 region is CATSDSYRDGYTF. The CDR3 DNA follows: TGTGCCACCAGTGATTCCTACAGGGACGGCTACACCTTC. The chain recombines TRBV24-1 with TRBJ1-2; D may be TRBD1 (6 bases). There are 13 residues in the CDR3. The germline gives CDR1 KGHDR, CDR2 SFDVKD. Deletions cut 2 bases from V and 8 bases from J, with 11 bases between.

This clonotype was observed many times. The chain employs TRBV27 and TRBJ1-2; possible D gene TRBD1, 6 bases. Germline values: CDR1 MNHEY, CDR2 SMNVEV (reference sequence). The CDR3 is made up of 15 amino acids. With 5 bases removed from V and 7 bases from J, the gap between germline ends came to 20 bases. CDR3 in DNA: TGTGCCAGCAGTCCCTACCGGACAGCGAACATTGGCTACACCTTC. This translates into CASSPYRTANIGYTF.

This clonotype was picked up many times. This chain connects TRBV24-1 to TRBJ2-2; 7 bases match TRBD1. J was trimmed by 0 bases and V by 5 bases; bases with no gene match: 5. Germline V gene sequence: CDR1 KGHDR, CDR2 SFDVKD. The CDR3 loop spans 16 amino acids. The CDR3 reads CATSGNRGTNTGELFF. The CDR3 DNA reads TGTGCCACCAGTGGTAACAGGGGAACGAACACCGGGGAGCTGTTTTTT.

This clonotype was observed many times. The chain combines TRBV20-1 with TRBJ1-5; D perhaps matches TRBD1 (5 bases). The CDR3 runs 14 residues. Germline V gene sequence: CDR1 DFQATT, CDR2 SNEGSKA (reference sequence). The V gene lost 0 bases and the J gene lost 2 bases, with 8 bases spanning the gap. The CDR3 is CSARDGGGNQPQHF. CDR3 nucleotides: TGCAGTGCTAGAGATGGGGGGGGCAATCAGCCCCAGCATTTT.

This clonotype has a handful of counts. This chain connects TRBV7-2 to TRBJ2-2; possibly TRBD2 for D (5 bases). The V gene lost 1 base and the J gene lost 6 bases, with 12 bases spanning the gap. The length of the CDR3 is 15 residues. Looked up from germline, CDR1 is SGHTA and CDR2 is FQGNSA. Written as DNA, the CDR3 is TGTGCCAGCAGCTTAGGAGGGATAGCGTCCGGGGAGCTGTTTTTT. This gives the protein CASSLGGIASGELFF.

The chain employs TRBV12-3 or TRBV12-4 and TRBJ2-2, with D maybe TRBD1 (7 bases). CDR3 length equals 14 residues. The V and J ends lost 7 bases and 2 bases respectively, with 11 bases between them. The CDR3 coding sequence is TGTGCCAGCACCAGGGGGGTAAACACCGGGGAGCTGTTTTTT. This translates into CASTRGVNTGELFF.

This clonotype occurred once. The chain employs TRBV6-2 or TRBV6-3 and TRBJ1-1, with TRBD1 as a possible D gene (6 bases). Germline loops: CDR1 MNHEY, CDR2 SVGEGT. The CDR3 covers 12 residues. Trimming shortened V by 6 bases and J by 7 bases, and 12 bases separated the two germline ends. The CDR3 DNA follows: TGTGCCAGCAGACTCACAGGGCTTGAAGCTTTCTTT. Its protein product is CASRLTGLEAFF.

This clonotype has a count of ten or more. The V gene is TRBV10-3, the J gene TRBJ1-6; D is possibly TRBD1 (5 bases). V dropped 4 bases and J dropped 14 bases, with 24 bases sitting between them. CDR1 ENHRY and CDR2 SYGVKD come from the germline V gene. This CDR3 has 16 residues. The CDR3 loop is CAISAGPRDPRWTLHF. DNA of the CDR3: TGTGCCATCAGTGCGGGGCCCCGGGATCCCCGTTGGACCCTCCACTTT.

This clonotype was recorded many times. The chain joins TRBV6-1 to TRBJ1-6, with D unresolved. Germline assignment: CDR1 MNHNS and CDR2 SASEGT. The ends were cut back, 2 bases at V and 10 bases at J, with 12 bases in the middle. CDR3 size: 14 residues. Here the CDR3 reads CASSESGRGSPLHF. The CDR3, as DNA: TGTGCCAGCAGTGAATCGGGCCGGGGATCACCCCTCCACTTT.

This clonotype was seen at least ten times. The chain carries TRBV25-1 and TRBJ1-4; TRBD1 matches at 7 bases. Germline V gene data show CDR1 as MGHDK and CDR2 as SYGVNS. This CDR3 has 15 amino acids. V trimming: 7 bases; J trimming: 1 base; junction bases outside the gene matches: 6. This chain's CDR3 is CASKGRGVTNEKLFF. The CDR3 nucleotides read TGTGCCAGCAAAGGCAGGGGGGTAACTAATGAAAAACTGTTTTTT. The full variable domain, in which reference TRBV25-1 and TRBJ1-4 provide the parts outside the CDR3, is EADIYQTPRYLVIGTGKKITLECSQTMGHDKMYWYQQDPGMELHLIHYSYGVNSTEKGDLSSESTVSRIRTEHFPLTLESARPSHTSQYLCASKGRGVTNEKLFFGSGTQLSVL.

This clonotype came up many times. V is TRBV11-2 and J is TRBJ1-1; D gene ambiguous. The V end lost 4 bases, the J end lost 0 bases, and 9 bases lay between the germline ends. CDR3 length: 14 residues. Germline loops: CDR1 SGHAT, CDR2 FQNNGV. CDR3 bases: TGTGCCAGCAGCTCACTCGGACTGAACACTGAAGCTTTCTTT. Protein product: CASSSLGLNTEAFF. The whole variable domain, remainder taken from reference TRBV11-2 and TRBJ1-1, is EAGVAQSPRYKIIEKRQSVAFWCNPISGHATLYWYQQILGQGPKLLIQFQNNGVVDDSQLPKDRFSAERLKGVDSTLKIQPAKLEDSAVYLCASSSLGLNTEAFFGQGTRLTVV.

This clonotype was detected a few times. CDR3: CASSTRQGRYEQYF. As DNA, the CDR3 is TGTGCCAGCAGCACCCGACAGGGGCGGTACGAGCAGTACTTC. The chain combines TRBV11-2 with TRBJ2-7; 8 bases match TRBD1. The V and J ends lost 5 bases and 4 bases, in that order; junction bases with no gene match: 7. The CDR3 extends over 14 amino acids. CDR1 is SGHAT and CDR2 is FQNNGV in the germline V gene.

This clonotype has ten or more counts. The J gene is TRBJ1-6, the V gene TRBV11-3; 7 bases match TRBD1. Germline V CDR1 and CDR2: SGHNT, YENEEA. This CDR3 has 16 residues. Germline trimming cut 6 bases from V and 7 bases from J; bases unmatched to any gene: 12. For the CDR3, the DNA is TGTGCCAGCAGGTATACAGGGGCCTTTGGCAATTCACCCCTCCACTTT. Protein: CASRYTGAFGNSPLHF.

The table lists this clonotype with many counts. The genes are TRBV28 and TRBJ2-7; no definite D call. V was cut by 5 bases and J by 0 bases, with 8 bases left in between. Germline assignment: CDR1 MDHEN and CDR2 SYDVKM. This CDR3 is built from 13 residues. CDR3 bases: TGTGCCAGCAGTCTCAGTGCCTCCTACGAGCAGTACTTC. This codes for CASSLSASYEQYF.

This clonotype was counted at least ten times. The chain carries TRBV11-2 and TRBJ1-3, with D uncertain. V was cut by 7 bases and J by 0 bases, with 13 bases left in between. The CDR3 contains 15 residues. Germline CDR1 is SGHAT and CDR2 is FQNNGV. The CDR3 sequence: CASTSDPGSGNTIYF. DNA for the CDR3: TGTGCCAGCACCTCCGACCCGGGCTCTGGAAACACCATATATTTT.

This chain joins TRBV5-1 and TRBJ1-1, with no clear D. Germline V gene data show CDR1 as SGHRS and CDR2 as YFSETQ. This CDR3 contains 13 residues. Between the trimmed V and J ends, which lost 4 bases and 5 bases, there was a span of 12 bases. The CDR3 DNA sequence: TGCGCCAGCAGCACCCGACCGGGTACTGAAGCTTTCTTT. It is translated as CASSTRPGTEAFF.

This clonotype was observed at least ten times. The chain uses TRBV5-6 and TRBJ2-7, with D perhaps TRBD2 (6 bases). The CDR3 consists of 15 residues. The germline V and J ends were trimmed by 4 bases and 6 bases, with 20 bases remaining between them. The germline V gene encodes CDR1 SGHDT and CDR2 YYEEEE. CDR3 sequence reads: CASSQTGTGDLEQYF. Written as DNA, the CDR3 is TGTGCCAGCAGCCAGACCGGGACGGGGGATCTCGAGCAGTACTTC. Variable domain in full (rest from reference TRBV5-6 and TRBJ2-7): DAGVTQSPTHLIKTRGQQVTLRCSPKSGHDTVSWYQQALGQGPQFIFQYYEEEERQRGNFPDRFSGHQFPNYSSELNVNALLLGDSALYLCASSQTGTGDLEQYFGPGTRLTVT.